This passage covers 23 T cell receptor beta chains from one sample sequenced in a study of blood T cell repertoires in COVID-19. Using immunoSEQ multiplex PCR, the repertoire was profiled, and TCRdb retains in-frame clones only, with some absent. The repertoire consists of 430,000 or so clones, with roughly 90% occurring once and the leading ten covering 0.65% to 1%. What was sequenced was peripheral blood. The receptors shown here come from a man younger than 35 with COVID-19, enrolled during active disease.

The chain employs TRBV5-1 and TRBJ1-1; no clear D. Per the germline V gene, CDR1 is SGHRS and CDR2 is YFSETQ. The CDR3 extends over 15 amino acids. Trimming pared 4 bases from V and 3 bases from J, leaving 16 bases between. The CDR3 DNA follows: TGCGCCAGCAGCGGAGGTCGGGCTCAGCACACTGAAGCTTTCTTT. This codes for CASSGGRAQHTEAFF. The full variable domain, its missing parts supplied by reference TRBV5-1 and TRBJ1-1, is KAGVTQTPRYLIKTRGQQVTLSCSPISGHRSVSWYQQTPGQGLQFLFEYFSETQRNKGNFPGRFSGRQFSNSRSEMNVSTLELGDSALYLCASSGGRAQHTEAFFGQGTRLTVV.

The V call is TRBV6-1, the J call TRBJ1-6; 10 nucleotides match TRBD1. Unmatched junction bases numbered 5, after V lost 3 bases and J lost 9 bases. The CDR3 runs to 15 residues. Germline CDR1 and CDR2: MNHNS and SASEGT. This CDR3 is CASSEGDRGTSPLHF. CDR3 DNA sequence: TGTGCCAGCAGTGAGGGGGACAGGGGAACTTCACCCCTCCACTTT.

The V gene is TRBV7-9, the J gene TRBJ2-2; 9 positions agree with TRBD1. This CDR3 region has 16 residues. CDR1 SEHNR and CDR2 FQNEAQ come from the germline V gene (reference sequence). V trimming: 7 bases; J trimming: 6 bases; junction bases outside the gene matches: 12. The CDR3 region is CASTPGTGKGSGELFF. CDR3 DNA: TGTGCCAGCACCCCCGGGACAGGGAAAGGTTCCGGGGAGCTGTTTTTT.

The chain employs TRBV29-1 and TRBJ2-3, with 8 bases that match TRBD1. Germline CDR1 reads SQVTM; CDR2 reads ANQGSEA. V was pared by 6 bases and J by 3 bases, with 11 bases of the junction left unmatched. The CDR3 runs to 15 residues. In DNA form, the CDR3 reads TGCAGCGTCCCCCCCCGACAGGGGAGAACAGATACGCAGTATTTT. Translated, it gives CSVPPRQGRTDTQYF.

This clone was seen only once. The rearrangement uses TRBV24-1 and TRBJ2-3; 7 bases match TRBD2. Germline values: CDR1 KGHDR, CDR2 SFDVKD. V shed 4 bases and J 5 bases; nucleotides not matched to a gene: 2. The CDR3 is 13 amino acids. This CDR3 is CATSDREGDTQYF. The CDR3 DNA reads TGTGCCACCAGTGACAGGGAGGGAGATACGCAGTATTTT.

V is TRBV30 and J is TRBJ2-7; TRBD2 agrees at 7 bases. Germline V gene data show CDR1 as GTSNPN and CDR2 as SVGIG (reference sequence). Trimming at V came to 1 base and at J to 5 bases, leaving 8 bases not matched to a gene. The CDR3 loop spans 14 amino acids. The CDR3 is CAWSAGGLVNEQYF. Here the CDR3 DNA reads TGTGCCTGGAGTGCTGGAGGACTAGTCAACGAGCAGTACTTC.

This clone appeared a single time. The chain uses TRBV14 and TRBJ2-2; D might be TRBD1 (5 bases). Germline V CDR1 and CDR2: SGHDN, FVKESK. The CDR3 is 14 residues long. Trimming stripped 6 bases from V and 0 bases from J, with 8 bases between. CDR3 sequence: CASSRQTNTGELFF. CDR3 DNA: TGTGCCAGCAGTCGACAGACGAACACCGGGGAGCTGTTTTTT.

The V gene is TRBV5-3, the J gene TRBJ1-2; TRBD1 is a possible D gene (5 bases). TRBV5-3 falls under the ORF class, with uncertain function. Trimming removed 1 base from V and 3 bases from J, with 13 bases in between. The CDR3 length is 15 residues. The CDR3 DNA is TGTGCCAGAAGCTTGTGTCGGGGGTCGGACTATGGCTACACCTTC. Protein sequence: CARSLCRGSDYGYTF.

V usage is TRBV18 and J usage is TRBJ2-1; D uncertain. V was clipped by 2 bases and J by 7 bases, with 12 bases between them. The length of the CDR3 is 14 residues. CDR1 and CDR2 (germline): KGHSH, LQKENI. The CDR3 sequence: CASSPISHLNEQFF. DNA of the CDR3: TGTGCCAGCTCACCAATTTCCCACCTAAATGAGCAGTTCTTC.

The V gene is TRBV6-5, the J gene TRBJ2-1; possible D gene TRBD1, 5 bases. Germline assignment: CDR1 MNHEY and CDR2 SVGAGI. CDR3 size: 13 residues. V was clipped by 6 bases and J by 3 bases, with 9 bases between them. CDR3 bases: TGTGCCAGCAGAAGACAGTTCTACAATGAGCAGTTCTTC. Protein sequence: CASRRQFYNEQFF.

This chain uses TRBV9 with TRBJ2-7; 9 positions match TRBD2. Germline assignment: CDR1 SGDLS and CDR2 YYNGEE. Losses at the gene ends were 0 bases for V and 4 bases for J; bases not matched to a gene: 5. The CDR3 contains 15 residues. Here the CDR3 DNA reads TGTGCCAGCAGCGTAGGAGCGGGAGGACCGTACGAGCAGTACTTC. It encodes CASSVGAGGPYEQYF.

This clone appeared a single time. The chain couples TRBV9 to TRBJ1-2, with D perhaps matching TRBD1 (6 bases). With 0 bases removed from V and 1 base from J, the gap between germline ends came to 10 bases. Germline CDR1 reads SGDLS; CDR2 reads YYNGEE. The CDR3 loop spans 15 amino acids. CDR3 region: CASSVVQGLNYGYTF. CDR3 DNA: TGTGCCAGCAGCGTAGTACAGGGCCTTAACTATGGCTACACCTTC.

V and J are TRBV19 and TRBJ2-1; weak D call: TRBD2 (6 bases). With 4 bases removed from V and 1 base from J, the gap between germline ends came to 14 bases. This CDR3 has 16 amino acids. From germline, CDR1 is LNHDA and CDR2 SQIVND (reference sequence). The CDR3 DNA follows: TGTGCCAGTAGTAGGAGCGGGTGGGCGTCCTACAATGAGCAGTTCTTC. Its translation is CASSRSGWASYNEQFF.

V usage is TRBV6-1 and J usage is TRBJ2-5, with 9 nucleotides matching TRBD1. With V trimmed by 2 bases and J by 3 bases, 4 bases remained unmatched. CDR3 length: 15 amino acids. CDR1 is MNHNS and CDR2 is SASEGT in the germline V gene. The CDR3 is CASSEFGTGKETQYF. CDR3 DNA: TGTGCCAGCAGTGAATTCGGGACAGGGAAAGAGACCCAGTACTTC.

V gene TRBV10-1 combines with J gene TRBJ1-2; perhaps TRBD1 as D (5 bases). Trimming left V 4 bases short and J 8 bases short, with 14 bases between. Germline CDR1 reads WNHNN; CDR2 reads SYGVQD (reference sequence). CDR3 length: 13 amino acids. Here the CDR3 DNA reads TGCGCCAGCAGTGGCCAGGGCTTAAAGGGCTACACCTTC. This gives the protein CASSGQGLKGYTF.

V usage is TRBV3-1 (or the pseudogene TRBV3-2) and J usage is TRBJ2-7; weak D call: TRBD1 (6 bases). The germline gives CDR1 LGHDT, CDR2 YNNKEL (reference sequence). The V gene lost 4 bases and the J gene lost 1 base, with 17 bases spanning the gap. The CDR3 is 16 residues long. The CDR3 sequence: CASSPSSLQGSYEQYF. DNA for the CDR3: TGTGCCAGCAGCCCCTCAAGTCTACAGGGTTCCTACGAGCAGTACTTC.

The chain joins TRBV6-6 to TRBJ1-4; D is unclear. V shed 4 bases and J shed 4 bases, with 13 bases lying between them. In germline, CDR1 is MNHNY, CDR2 SVGAGI (reference sequence). The CDR3 extends over 15 amino acids. CDR3 amino acids: CASSSGGERNEKLFF. Written as DNA, the CDR3 is TGTGCCAGCAGTTCCGGAGGAGAACGTAATGAAAAACTGTTTTTT.

The chain is built from TRBV6-2 or TRBV6-3 and TRBJ2-7; the match to TRBD2 covers 10 bases. The germline V gene has CDR1 MNHEY and CDR2 SVGEGT. The J segment lost 1 base and the V segment lost 5 bases, leaving 2 bases of the junction unmatched. The CDR3 runs to 14 residues. CDR3 sequence reads: CASSLSGRSYEQYF. In nucleotides, the CDR3 is TGTGCCAGCAGTCTTAGCGGGAGGTCCTACGAGCAGTACTTC.

The CDR3: CASSPSDSNTEAFF. In DNA, the CDR3 is TGTGCCAGCTCACCTTCGGACAGCAACACTGAAGCTTTCTTT. The gene calls are TRBV18 and TRBJ1-1, with D maybe TRBD1 (6 bases). The germline CDR1 and CDR2 sequences are KGHSH and LQKENI. This CDR3 contains 14 residues. Trimming stripped 3 bases from V and 2 bases from J, with 10 bases between.

The chain has TRBV7-9 and TRBJ2-7; tentative D call: TRBD1 (6 bases). V was clipped by 4 bases and J by 7 bases, with 17 bases between them. The CDR3 runs to 14 residues. Looked up from germline, CDR1 is SEHNR and CDR2 is FQNEAQ (reference sequence). The DNA of the CDR3 is TGTGCCAGCAGCTCTGTGGGCAGGGGCTGGGAGCAGTACTTC. It is translated as CASSSVGRGWEQYF.

This rearrangement joins TRBV4-1 to TRBJ2-1, with 12 bases that match TRBD1. The germline CDR1 and CDR2 sequences are MGHRA and YSYEKL. This CDR3 region has 17 residues. V gave up 4 bases and J gave up 1 base; unmatched junction bases: 5. The CDR3 reads CASSLMGQGASYNEQFF. The CDR3, as DNA: TGCGCCAGCAGCCTCATGGGACAGGGGGCTTCCTACAATGAGCAGTTCTTC.

The chain recombines TRBV7-2 with TRBJ2-1; D remains unclear. CDR3 size: 12 residues. Germline V gives CDR1 SGHTA, CDR2 FQGNSA. V lost 5 bases, J lost 7 bases, and 9 bases lay in between. As DNA, the CDR3 is TGTGCCAGCAGCCCTCGCAGAAATGAGCAGTTCTTC. Its translation is CASSPRRNEQFF.

CDR3 sequence: CASSPLRTGELFF. As DNA, the CDR3 is TGTGCCAGCAGCCCTCTCCGGACCGGGGAGCTGTTTTTT. This rearrangement joins TRBV7-6 to TRBJ2-2, with D unresolved. Between the trimmed V and J ends, which lost 5 bases and 5 bases, there was a span of 9 bases. This CDR3 has 13 residues. CDR1 and CDR2 (germline): SGHVS, FNYEAQ.